One sample yielded the 13 T cell receptor beta chains listed below, sequenced in a study of T cells in women clearing cervical HPV infection. Assay used: immunoSEQ multiplex PCR; TCRdb lists only in-frame clones, some missing. Here the sample table reports more than 30,000 clones. Sequenced sample: blood buffy coat. The receptors were gathered from a woman aged 18-70 years with a cervical HPV16 infection that either progressed to CIN3+ or cleared (not recorded which).

Of note for this clone: The read terminates 3 residues before the CDR3 end, so the remaining end is supplied by the germline J gene. This chain uses TRBV7-9 with TRBJ2-4; no clear D gene. The CDR3 extends over 12 amino acids. Germline assignment: CDR1 SEHNR and CDR2 FQNEAQ (reference sequence). The CDR3 DNA, read in part, is TGTGCCAGCAGCCCAACACCAAATGGT. It translates to CASSPTPNG. The entire CDR3 protein reads CASSPTPNGQYF.

The CDR3 loop reads CASSRTGDGAYGYTF. Incomplete CDR3 DNA: TGCGCCAGCAGCCGGACAGGGGATGGGGCCTATGGC. This chain connects TRBV5-1 to TRBJ1-2; TRBD1 matches at 9 bases. The read is 3 residues too short to cover the CDR3 end, so that end is filled in from the germline J gene. J lost 4 bases, V lost 4 bases, and 8 bases had no gene match. The CDR3 has 15 amino acids. Looked up from germline, CDR1 is SGHRS and CDR2 is YFSETQ. The full variable domain, rest sourced from reference TRBV5-1 and TRBJ1-2, is KAGVTQTPRYLIKTRGQQVTLSCSPISGHRSVSWYQQTPGQGLQFLFEYFSETQRNKGNFPGRFSGRQFSNSRSEMNVSTLELGDSALYLCASSRTGDGAYGYTFGSGTRLTVV.

Comment on this clone: The read is 3 residues too short to cover the CDR3 end, so that end is filled in from the germline J gene. This chain joins TRBV7-2 and TRBJ1-1; no clear D. V was shortened by 1 base and J by 1 base, with 7 bases between the two germline ends. Germline V lookup: CDR1 SGHTA, CDR2 FQGNSA. CDR3 length: 14 residues. The part of the CDR3 DNA that was read is TGTGCCAGCAGCTTAGGGCGGCGGAACACTGAA. Amino acids: CASSLGRRNTE. The CDR3, in full, reads CASSLGRRNTEAFF.

CDR3 bases read: TGTGCCAGTAGCGCCTCTAGGAGTGTAGCGACC. This codes for CASSASRSVAT. The entire CDR3 protein is CASSASRSVATQYF. This rearrangement joins TRBV19 to TRBJ2-5; D not certain. The read ends 3 residues early relative to the CDR3; the germline J gene fills the gap. The CDR3 covers 14 residues. Trimming left V 6 bases short and J 7 bases short, with 18 bases between. Germline V gene sequence: CDR1 LNHDA, CDR2 SQIVND (reference sequence).

CDR3 amino acids: CASSLVSGPGGAKAFF. CDR3 DNA (partial): TGCGCCAGCAGCTTGGTATCTGGCCCAGGGGGAGCAAAA. V is TRBV5-1 and J is TRBJ1-1; TRBD1 matches 7 bases. The CDR3 is cut off 3 residues early in the read; its end comes from the germline J gene. Germline V CDR1 and CDR2: SGHRS, YFSETQ. The CDR3 has 16 amino acids.

On this clone itself: The read ends 3 residues shy of where the CDR3 ends; the end is completed using the germline J gene. This chain uses TRBV20-1 with TRBJ2-7; TRBD1 agrees at 7 bases. The CDR3 runs 16 residues. The germline V gene has CDR1 DFQATT and CDR2 SNEGSKA (reference sequence). V was pared by 0 bases and J by 0 bases, with 8 bases of the junction left unmatched. The CDR3: CSARDRKGALSYEQYF. Incomplete CDR3 DNA: TGCAGTGCTAGAGACCGAAAGGGGGCTCTCTCCTACGAG.

For this clone: The read falls 3 residues short of the CDR3 end, and the missing part is taken from the germline J gene. This chain joins TRBV11-2 and TRBJ2-5; D remains ambiguous. The length of the CDR3 is 15 residues. V was trimmed by 5 bases and J by 2 bases, leaving 15 bases between them. Germline V gene data show CDR1 as SGHAT and CDR2 as FQNNGV. CDR3 loop: CASSEGSPVQETQYF. Partial CDR3 DNA: TGTGCCAGCAGCGAAGGGTCGCCCGTGCAAGAGACC.

A word on this clone: The CDR3 extends 3 residues past the end of the read, so its final part is completed from the germline J gene. The gene calls are TRBV4-2 and TRBJ1-2; no definite D call. Germline assignment: CDR1 LGHNA and CDR2 YNFKEQ. The CDR3 covers 15 residues. V lost 0 bases, J lost 5 bases, and 13 bases lay in between. The part of the CDR3 DNA that was read is TGTGCCAGCAGCCAAGAAAAGAACTTAATTTATGGC. Protein: CASSQEKNLIYG. The CDR3 in full is CASSQEKNLIYGYTF.

With regard to this clone: The CDR3 goes on 3 residues after the read ends, and that part is filled in from the germline J gene. This chain connects TRBV10-3 to TRBJ1-5; D is unclear. CDR1 and CDR2 from the germline V gene are ENHRY and SYGVKD. The CDR3 consists of 16 residues. Between the trimmed V and J ends, which lost 6 bases and 0 bases, there was a span of 15 bases. The chain's CDR3 is CAISPGETHSNQPQHF. Partial CDR3 DNA: TGTGCCATCAGCCCGGGTGAGACTCATAGCAATCAGCCC.

Points on this clone: From the germline J gene comes the end of the CDR3, since the read stops 3 residues before it. J is TRBJ1-5 and V is TRBV20-1; no clear D. The germline gives CDR1 DFQATT, CDR2 SNEGSKA (reference sequence). This CDR3 region has 16 residues. V lost 0 bases and J lost 3, with 15 bases in between. The DNA read from the CDR3 is TGCAGTGCTAGAGATCCTCTCCAGCGTGACAATCAGCCC. Encoded protein: CSARDPLQRDNQP. Given in full, the CDR3 is CSARDPLQRDNQPQHF.

Note on this clone: Coverage ceases 3 residues before the CDR3 finishes, and the germline J gene fills in the end. The chain employs TRBV7-2 and TRBJ1-5; TRBD1 matches 9 bases. Germline values: CDR1 SGHTA, CDR2 FQGNSA. This CDR3 spans 14 amino acids. V lost 6 bases to trimming and J lost 5 bases; unmatched junction nucleotides: 5. The sequenced CDR3 bases are TGTGCCAGCAGACACGGACAGGGGTATCAGCCC. Translated: CASRHGQGYQP. The entire CDR3 sequence reads CASRHGQGYQPQHF.

Concerning this clone itself: The read terminates 3 residues ahead of where the CDR3 ends, so the germline J gene completes it. V usage is TRBV9 and J usage is TRBJ2-6; TRBD1 might be the D (5 bases). Germline V CDR1 and CDR2: SGDLS, YYNGEE. Trimming cost V 1 base and J 2 bases, with 7 bases left between them. This CDR3 contains 15 residues. The CDR3 region is CASSVLGAGANVLTF. The DNA read from the CDR3 is TGTGCCAGCAGCGTATTAGGGGCTGGGGCCAACGTC.

As concerns this clone: Coverage ceases 3 residues before the CDR3 finishes, and the germline J gene fills in the end. The V gene is TRBV5-6, the J gene TRBJ2-2; possible D gene TRBD1, 6 bases. This CDR3 has 13 amino acids. Germline V gene data show CDR1 as SGHDT and CDR2 as YYEEEE. The covered CDR3 bases are TGTGCCAGCAGCTCTAGACAGGATGAAAAG. It is translated as CASSSRQDEK. The CDR3, in full, reads CASSSRQDEKLFF.